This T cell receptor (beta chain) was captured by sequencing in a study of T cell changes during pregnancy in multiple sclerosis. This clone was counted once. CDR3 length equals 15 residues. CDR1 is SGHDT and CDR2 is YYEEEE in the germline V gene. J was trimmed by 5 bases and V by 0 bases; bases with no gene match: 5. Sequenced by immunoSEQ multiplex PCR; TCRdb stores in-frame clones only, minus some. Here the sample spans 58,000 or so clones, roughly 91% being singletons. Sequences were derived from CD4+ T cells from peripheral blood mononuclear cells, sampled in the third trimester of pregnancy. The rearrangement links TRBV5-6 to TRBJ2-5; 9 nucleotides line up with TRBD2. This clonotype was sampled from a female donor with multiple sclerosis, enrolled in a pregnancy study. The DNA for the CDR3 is TGTGCCAGCAGCTTGGATAGCGGGGGAATGGAGACCCAGTACTTC. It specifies CASSLDSGGMETQYF.